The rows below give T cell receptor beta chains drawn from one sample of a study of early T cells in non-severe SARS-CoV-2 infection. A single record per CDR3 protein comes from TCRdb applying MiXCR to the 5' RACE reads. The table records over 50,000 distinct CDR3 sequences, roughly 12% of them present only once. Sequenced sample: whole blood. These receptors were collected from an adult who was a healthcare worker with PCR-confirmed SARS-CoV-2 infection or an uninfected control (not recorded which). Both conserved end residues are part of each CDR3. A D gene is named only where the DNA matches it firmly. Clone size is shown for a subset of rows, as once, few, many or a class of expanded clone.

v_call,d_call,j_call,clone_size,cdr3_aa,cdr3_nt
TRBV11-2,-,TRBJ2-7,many,CASSFSRGPLPYEQYF,TGTGCCAGCAGCTTTAGCCGGGGACCCCTTCCCTACGAGCAGTACTTC
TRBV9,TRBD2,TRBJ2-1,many,CASSVGLAGEQFF,TGTGCCAGCAGCGTGGGACTAGCTGGTGAGCAGTTCTTC
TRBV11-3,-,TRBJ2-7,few,CASSLASGSTGIIYEQYF,TGTGCCAGCAGCTTAGCAAGTGGCTCCACCGGAATAATCTACGAGCAGTACTTC
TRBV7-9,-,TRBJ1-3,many,CASSLGHPASGNTIYF,TGTGCCAGCAGCTTAGGACATCCCGCTAGTGGAAACACCATATATTTT
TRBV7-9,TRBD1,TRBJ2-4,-,CASSLRTGAGPVVQYF,TGTGCCAGCAGCCTTCGGACAGGGGCCGGCCCGGTAGTTCAGTACTTC
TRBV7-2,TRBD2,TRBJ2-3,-,CASSSTSGGKDTQYF,TGTGCCAGCAGCTCGACTAGCGGGGGTAAAGATACGCAGTATTTT
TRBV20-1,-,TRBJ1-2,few,CSARQDGGYGYTF,TGCAGTGCTAGACAAGATGGCGGCTATGGCTACACCTTC
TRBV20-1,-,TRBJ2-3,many,CSARDWTALADTQYF,TGCAGTGCTAGAGATTGGACAGCACTCGCAGATACGCAGTATTTT
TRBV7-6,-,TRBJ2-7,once,CASSPGEGEEQYF,TGTGCCAGCAGCCCCGGAGAGGGGGAAGAGCAGTACTTC
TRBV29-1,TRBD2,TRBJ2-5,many,CSAGLAGPERETQYF,TGCAGCGCGGGACTAGCGGGTCCGGAAAGGGAGACCCAGTACTTC